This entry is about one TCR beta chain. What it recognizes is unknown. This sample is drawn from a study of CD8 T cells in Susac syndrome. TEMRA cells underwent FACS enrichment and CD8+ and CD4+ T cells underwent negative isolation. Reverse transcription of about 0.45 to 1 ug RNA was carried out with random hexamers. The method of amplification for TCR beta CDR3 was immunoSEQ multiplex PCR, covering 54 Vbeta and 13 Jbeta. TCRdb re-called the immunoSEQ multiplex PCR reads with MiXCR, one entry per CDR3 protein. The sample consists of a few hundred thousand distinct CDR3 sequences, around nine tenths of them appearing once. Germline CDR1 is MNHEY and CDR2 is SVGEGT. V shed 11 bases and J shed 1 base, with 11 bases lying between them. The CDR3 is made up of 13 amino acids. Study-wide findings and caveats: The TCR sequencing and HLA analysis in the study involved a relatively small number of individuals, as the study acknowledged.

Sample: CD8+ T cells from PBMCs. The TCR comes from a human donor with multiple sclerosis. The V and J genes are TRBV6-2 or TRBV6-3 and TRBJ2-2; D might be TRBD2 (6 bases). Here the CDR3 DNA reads TGTGCCTGCGGGACTTGGAACACCGGGGAGCTGTTTTTT. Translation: CACGTWNTGELFF.